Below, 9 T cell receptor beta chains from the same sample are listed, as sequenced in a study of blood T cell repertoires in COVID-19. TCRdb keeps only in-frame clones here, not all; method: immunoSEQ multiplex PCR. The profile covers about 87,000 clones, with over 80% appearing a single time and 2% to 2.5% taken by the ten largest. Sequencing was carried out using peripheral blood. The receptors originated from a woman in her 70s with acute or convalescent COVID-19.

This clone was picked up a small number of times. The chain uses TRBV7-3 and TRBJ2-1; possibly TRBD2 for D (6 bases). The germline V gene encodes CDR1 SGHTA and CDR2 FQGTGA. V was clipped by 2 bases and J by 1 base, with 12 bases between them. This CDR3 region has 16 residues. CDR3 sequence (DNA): TGTGCCAGCAGCTTATTTGGCGGGATATCCTACAATGAGCAGTTCTTC. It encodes CASSLFGGISYNEQFF.

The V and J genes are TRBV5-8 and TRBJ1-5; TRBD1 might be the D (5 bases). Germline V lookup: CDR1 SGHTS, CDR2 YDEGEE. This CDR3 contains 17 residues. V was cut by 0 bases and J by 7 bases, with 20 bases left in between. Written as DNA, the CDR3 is TGTGCCAGCAGCTTGGAGAGGGGACTAAAGAAGACGCAGCCCCAGCATTTT. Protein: CASSLERGLKKTQPQHF.

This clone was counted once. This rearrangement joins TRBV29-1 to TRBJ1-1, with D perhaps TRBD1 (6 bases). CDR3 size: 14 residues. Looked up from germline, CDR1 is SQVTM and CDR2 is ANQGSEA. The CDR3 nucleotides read TGCAGAGTAGACAGGTCAATAATGAACACTGAAGCTTTCTTT. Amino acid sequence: CRVDRSIMNTEAFF.

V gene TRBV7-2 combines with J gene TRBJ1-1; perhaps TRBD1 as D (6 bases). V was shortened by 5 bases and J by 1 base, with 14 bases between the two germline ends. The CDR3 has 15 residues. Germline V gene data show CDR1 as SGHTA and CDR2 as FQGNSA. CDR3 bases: TGTGCCAGCAGCGTCACAGGGAGAGCGAACACTGAAGCTTTCTTT. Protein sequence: CASSVTGRANTEAFF.

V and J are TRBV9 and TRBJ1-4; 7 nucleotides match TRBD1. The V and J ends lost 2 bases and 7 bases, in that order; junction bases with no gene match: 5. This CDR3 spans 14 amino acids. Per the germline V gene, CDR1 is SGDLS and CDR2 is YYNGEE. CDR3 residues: CASSVTGKGEKLFF. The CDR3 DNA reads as TGTGCCAGCAGCGTGACAGGGAAAGGTGAAAAACTGTTTTTT.

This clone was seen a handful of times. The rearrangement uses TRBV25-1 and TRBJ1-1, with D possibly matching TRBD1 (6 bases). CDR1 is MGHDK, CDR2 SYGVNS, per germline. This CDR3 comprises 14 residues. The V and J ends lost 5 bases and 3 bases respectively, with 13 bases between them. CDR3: CASSPRAGDTEAFF. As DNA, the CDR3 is TGTGCCAGCAGTCCCAGGGCAGGGGACACTGAAGCTTTCTTT.

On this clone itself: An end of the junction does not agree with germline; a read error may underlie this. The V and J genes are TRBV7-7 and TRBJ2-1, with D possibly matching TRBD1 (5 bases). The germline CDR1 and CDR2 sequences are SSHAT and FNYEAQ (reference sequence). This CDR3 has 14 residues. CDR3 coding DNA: TGTGCTAGCAGCCTAACAGGATTTAACAATGAGCAGTTCTTC. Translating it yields CASSLTGFNNEQFF.

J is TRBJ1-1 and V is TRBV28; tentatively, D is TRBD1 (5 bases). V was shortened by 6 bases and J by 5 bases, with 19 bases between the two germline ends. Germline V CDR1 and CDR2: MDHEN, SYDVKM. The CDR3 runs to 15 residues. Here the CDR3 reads CASSQRTQGRTEAFF. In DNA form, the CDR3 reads TGTGCCAGCAGCCAAAGGACACAAGGGAGGACTGAAGCTTTCTTT.

CDR3 sequence reads: CASSWNSGYNEQFF. CDR3 DNA sequence: TGTGCCAGTAGTTGGAATAGCGGATACAATGAGCAGTTCTTC. This rearrangement joins TRBV19 to TRBJ2-1; a possible D gene is TRBD2 (6 bases). The CDR3 is 14 residues long. Germline CDR1 reads LNHDA; CDR2 reads SQIVND (reference sequence). Trimming cost V 5 bases and J 4 bases, with 12 bases left between them.